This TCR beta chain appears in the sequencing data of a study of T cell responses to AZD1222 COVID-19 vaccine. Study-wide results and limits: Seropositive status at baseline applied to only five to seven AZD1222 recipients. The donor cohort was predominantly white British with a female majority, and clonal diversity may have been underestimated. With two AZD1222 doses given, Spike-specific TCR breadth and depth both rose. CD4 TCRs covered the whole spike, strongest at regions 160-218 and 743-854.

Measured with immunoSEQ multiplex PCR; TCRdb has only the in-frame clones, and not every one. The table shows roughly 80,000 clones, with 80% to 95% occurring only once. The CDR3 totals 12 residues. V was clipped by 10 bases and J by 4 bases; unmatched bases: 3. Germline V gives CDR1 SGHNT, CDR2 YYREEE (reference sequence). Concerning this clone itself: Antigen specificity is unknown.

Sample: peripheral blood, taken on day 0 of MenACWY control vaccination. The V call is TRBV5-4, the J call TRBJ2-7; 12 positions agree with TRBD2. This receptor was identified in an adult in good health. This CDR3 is CALGTSGYEQYF. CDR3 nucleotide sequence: TGTGCCTTAGGGACTAGCGGGTACGAGCAGTACTTC.